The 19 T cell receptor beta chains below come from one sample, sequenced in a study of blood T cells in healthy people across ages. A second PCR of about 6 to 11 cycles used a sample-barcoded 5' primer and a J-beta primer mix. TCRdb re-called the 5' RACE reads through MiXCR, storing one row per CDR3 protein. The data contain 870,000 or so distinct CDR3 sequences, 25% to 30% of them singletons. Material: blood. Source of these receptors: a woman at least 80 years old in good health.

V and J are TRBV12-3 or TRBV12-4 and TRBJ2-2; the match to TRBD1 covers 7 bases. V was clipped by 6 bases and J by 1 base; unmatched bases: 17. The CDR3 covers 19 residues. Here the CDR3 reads CASSPEGEGGLQNTGELFF. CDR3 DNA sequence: TGTGCCAGCAGCCCAGAGGGGGAAGGGGGCCTCCAGAACACCGGGGAGCTGTTTTTT.

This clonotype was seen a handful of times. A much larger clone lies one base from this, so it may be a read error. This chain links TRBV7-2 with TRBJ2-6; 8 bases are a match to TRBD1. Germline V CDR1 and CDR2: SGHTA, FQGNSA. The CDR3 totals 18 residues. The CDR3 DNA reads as TGTGCCAGCAGCTTAGCCGGGACAGGCGCTTCTGGGGCCAACGTCCGGACTTTC. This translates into CASSLAGTGASGANVRTF.

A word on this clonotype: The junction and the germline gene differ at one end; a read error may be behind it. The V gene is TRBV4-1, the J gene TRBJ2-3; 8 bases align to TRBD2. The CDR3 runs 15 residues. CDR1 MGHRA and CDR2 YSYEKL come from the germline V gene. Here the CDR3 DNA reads TGCGCCAGCAGCCAAGGGACTAGCCGCACAGGTACGCAGTATTTT. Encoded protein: CASSQGTSRTGTQYF.

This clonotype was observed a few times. This CDR3 is CASSLGGRNIQYF. CDR3 sequence (DNA): TGCGCCAGCAGCTTGGGGGGGAGAAACATTCAGTACTTC. The chain uses TRBV5-1 and TRBJ2-4; D may be TRBD1 or TRBD2 (5 bases each). V was clipped by 0 bases and J by 6 bases, with 7 bases between them. The germline CDR1 and CDR2 sequences are SGHRS and YFSETQ. CDR3 length equals 13 residues.

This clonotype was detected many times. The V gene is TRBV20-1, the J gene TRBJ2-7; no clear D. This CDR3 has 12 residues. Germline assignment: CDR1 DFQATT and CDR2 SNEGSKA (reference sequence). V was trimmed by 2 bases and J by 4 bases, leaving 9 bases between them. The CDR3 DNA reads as TGCAGTGCTAGATCGCCTGGGTACGAGCAGTACTTC. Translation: CSARSPGYEQYF.

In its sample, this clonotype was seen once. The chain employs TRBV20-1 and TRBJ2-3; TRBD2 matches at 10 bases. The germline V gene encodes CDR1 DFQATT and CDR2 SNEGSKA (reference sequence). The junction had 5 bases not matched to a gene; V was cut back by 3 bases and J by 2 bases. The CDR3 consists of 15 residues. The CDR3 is CSASGSGGATDTQYF. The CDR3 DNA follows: TGCAGTGCTAGTGGCAGCGGGGGGGCCACAGATACGCAGTATTTT.

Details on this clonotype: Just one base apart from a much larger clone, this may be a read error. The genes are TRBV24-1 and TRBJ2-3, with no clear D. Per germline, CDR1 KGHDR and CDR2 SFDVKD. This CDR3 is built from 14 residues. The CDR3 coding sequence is TGTGCCACCAGTGATCCACTGTATTTTGATACGCGGTATTTT. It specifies CATSDPLYFDTRYF.

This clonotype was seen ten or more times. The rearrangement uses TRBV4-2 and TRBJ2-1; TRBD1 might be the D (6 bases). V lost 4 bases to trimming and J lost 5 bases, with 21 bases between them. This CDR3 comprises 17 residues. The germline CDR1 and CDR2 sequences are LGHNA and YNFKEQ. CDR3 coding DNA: TGTGCCAGCAGCCCCGTTGCCGGGACAAGATCCGACAATGAGCAGTTCTTC. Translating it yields CASSPVAGTRSDNEQFF.

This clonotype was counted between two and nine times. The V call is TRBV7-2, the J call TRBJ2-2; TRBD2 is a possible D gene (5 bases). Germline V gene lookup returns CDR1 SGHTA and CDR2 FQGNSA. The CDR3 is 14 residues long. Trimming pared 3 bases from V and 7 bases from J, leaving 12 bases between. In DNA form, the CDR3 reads TGTGCCAGCAGCTTTAGAGGGTCGGGCGGGGAGCTGTTTTTT. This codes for CASSFRGSGGELFF.

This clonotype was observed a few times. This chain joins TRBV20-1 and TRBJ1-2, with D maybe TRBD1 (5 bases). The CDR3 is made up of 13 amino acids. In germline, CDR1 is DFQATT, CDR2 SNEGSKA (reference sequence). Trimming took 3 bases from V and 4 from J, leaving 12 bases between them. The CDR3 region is CSARRPQGYGYTF. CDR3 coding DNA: TGCAGTGCTAGGAGGCCTCAGGGCTATGGCTACACCTTC.

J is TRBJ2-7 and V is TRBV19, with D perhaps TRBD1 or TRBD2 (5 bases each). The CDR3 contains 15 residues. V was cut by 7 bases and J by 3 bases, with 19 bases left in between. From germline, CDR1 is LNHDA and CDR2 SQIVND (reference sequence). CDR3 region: CASTPVEGAGYEQYF. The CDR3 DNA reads TGTGCCAGTACCCCGGTGGAAGGGGCGGGCTACGAGCAGTACTTC. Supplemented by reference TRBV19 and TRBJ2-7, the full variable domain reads DGGITQSPKYLFRKEGQNVTLSCEQNLNHDAMYWYRQDPGQGLRLIYYSQIVNDFQKGDIAEGYSVSREKKESFPLTVTSAQKNPTAFYLCASTPVEGAGYEQYFGPGTRLTVT.

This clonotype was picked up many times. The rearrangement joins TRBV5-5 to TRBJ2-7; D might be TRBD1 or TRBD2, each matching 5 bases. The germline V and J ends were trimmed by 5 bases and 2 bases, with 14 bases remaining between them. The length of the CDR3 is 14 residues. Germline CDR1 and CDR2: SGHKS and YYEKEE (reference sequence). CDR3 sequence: CASRSGTEAYEQYF. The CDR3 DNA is TGTGCCAGCAGATCCGGGACCGAGGCCTACGAGCAGTACTTC. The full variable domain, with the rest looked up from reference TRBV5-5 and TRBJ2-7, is DAGVTQSPTHLIKTRGQQVTLRCSPISGHKSVSWYQQVLGQGPQFIFQYYEKEERGRGNFPDRFSARQFPNYSSELNVNALLLGDSALYLCASRSGTEAYEQYFGPGTRLTVT.

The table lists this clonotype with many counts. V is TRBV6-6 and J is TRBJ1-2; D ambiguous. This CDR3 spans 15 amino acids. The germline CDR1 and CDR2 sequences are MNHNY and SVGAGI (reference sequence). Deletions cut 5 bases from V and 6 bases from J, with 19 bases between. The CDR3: CASSPRARNENGYTF. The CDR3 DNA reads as TGTGCCAGCAGTCCGCGGGCCCGGAATGAGAATGGCTACACCTTC.

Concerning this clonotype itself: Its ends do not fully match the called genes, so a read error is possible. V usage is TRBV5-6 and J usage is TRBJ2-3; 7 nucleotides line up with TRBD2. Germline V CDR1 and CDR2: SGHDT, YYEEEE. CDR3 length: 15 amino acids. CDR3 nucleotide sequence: TGTGCCAGCAGCGCGGCGGATGGGCCGGGAGGTACGCGGTATTTT. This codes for CASSAADGPGGTRYF.

The CDR3 DNA sequence: TGTGCCAGCAGTTACTCCCCATGGACAGGGGTGAACACTGAAGCTTTCTTT. Protein product: CASSYSPWTGVNTEAFF. The V gene is TRBV6-5, the J gene TRBJ1-1, with TRBD1 identical over 9 bases. V shed 0 bases, J shed 0 bases, and the junction held 5 bases outside the gene matches. CDR1 and CDR2 from the germline V gene are MNHEY and SVGAGI. CDR3 size: 17 residues.

For the CDR3, the DNA is TGTGCCAGCAGTGCGGGCAGCTCTGCAACTAATGAAAAACTGTTTTTT. Amino acid sequence: CASSAGSSATNEKLFF. The chain combines TRBV2 with TRBJ1-4; D not resolved. The length of the CDR3 is 16 residues. Germline loops: CDR1 SNHLY, CDR2 FYNNEI. V was pared by 4 bases and J by 0 bases, with 12 bases between.

CDR3 nucleotides: TGTGCCAGCAGTGCCGAGGGGGTCGGTGAAGCTTTCTTT. Translation gives CASSAEGVGEAFF. The rearrangement links TRBV7-9 to TRBJ1-1, with a tentative D call TRBD1 (6 bases). This CDR3 is built from 13 residues. V dropped 6 bases and J dropped 7 bases, with 15 bases sitting between them. Germline loops: CDR1 SEHNR, CDR2 FQNEAQ (reference sequence). Drawing the rest from reference TRBV7-9 and TRBJ1-1, the complete variable domain is DTGVSQNPRHKITKRGQNVTFRCDPISEHNRLYWYRQTLGQGPEFLTYFQNEAQLEKSRLLSDRFSAERPKGSFSTLEIQRTEQGDSAMYLCASSAEGVGEAFFGQGTRLTVV.

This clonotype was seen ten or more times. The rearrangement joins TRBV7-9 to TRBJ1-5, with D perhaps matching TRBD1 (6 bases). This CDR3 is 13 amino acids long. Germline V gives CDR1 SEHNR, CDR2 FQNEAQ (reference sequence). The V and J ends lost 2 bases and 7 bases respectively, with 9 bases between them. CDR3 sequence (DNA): TGTGCCAGCAGCTTAAACAGGGACCAGCCCCAGCATTTT. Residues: CASSLNRDQPQHF.

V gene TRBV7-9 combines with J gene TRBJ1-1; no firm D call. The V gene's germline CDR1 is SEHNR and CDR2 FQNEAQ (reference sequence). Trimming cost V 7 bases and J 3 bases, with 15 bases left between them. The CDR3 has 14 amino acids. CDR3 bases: TGTGCCAGCAAACAACCGGCGGGTGACACTGAAGCTTTCTTT. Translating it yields CASKQPAGDTEAFF.